The sample holds a few counts of the clone carrying this T cell receptor (beta chain). The antigen remains unidentified. The sample belongs to a study of T cells after yellow fever vaccination. TCRdb recomputed calls from the 5' RACE reads with MiXCR, one row per CDR3 protein. This repertoire shows hundreds of thousands of distinct CDR3 sequences, 21% found once; its top ten account for approximately 15%. Study results and caveats: Most primary-vaccination clones reappeared after the booster (about 95% CD4, 75% to 90% CD8).

The source was PBMCs, collected approximately 22 days after the first yellow fever vaccination. The origin of this receptor is a man aged 18-30 years who received the YFV17D yellow fever vaccine.

The CDR3 loop is CATSSTLQGTLNEQFF. In DNA, the CDR3 is TGTGCCACCAGCAGCACCCTACAGGGAACCCTCAATGAGCAGTTCTTC. The chain couples TRBV15 to TRBJ2-1; D perhaps matches TRBD1 (6 bases). CDR1 and CDR2 (germline): LNHNV, YYDKDF (reference sequence). With 3 bases removed from V and 6 bases from J, the gap between germline ends came to 18 bases. CDR3 length equals 16 residues. The full variable domain, rest sourced from reference TRBV15 and TRBJ2-1, is DAMVIQNPRYQVTQFGKPVTLSCSQTLNHNVMYWYQQKSSQAPKLLFHYYDKDFNNEADTPDNFQSRRPNTSFCFLDIRSPGLGDTAMYLCATSSTLQGTLNEQFFGPGTRLTVL.